This is a list of T cell receptor beta chains from one sample in a study of cytomegalovirus exposure and HLA in healthy donors. The method was immunoSEQ multiplex PCR; TCRdb's version includes in-frame clones alone and lacks a portion of them. The sample carries some 74,000 clones, roughly 93% recorded once. Input material: PBMCs. The receptors were sampled from a woman aged 30 to 39 in good health and CMV-seronegative. The CDR3 runs from the conserved cysteine through the conserved F or W. A clone size is listed for some rows: how often the clone was seen (once, few, many), or a class if it is expanded.

v_gene: TRBV7-6
j_gene: TRBJ1-3
abundance: .
CDR3aa: CASSLGQGLSGNTIYF

v_gene: TRBV4-1
j_gene: TRBJ2-2
abundance: .
CDR3aa: CASSQGRSNTGELFF

v_gene: TRBV5-6
j_gene: TRBJ1-2
abundance: .
CDR3aa: CASSQGPNYGYTF

v_gene: TRBV4-1
j_gene: TRBJ2-3
abundance: .
CDR3aa: CASTGMGTGSTDTQYF

v_gene: TRBV19
j_gene: TRBJ2-1
abundance: .
CDR3aa: CASSAAGFQVTGQFF

v_gene: TRBV7-8
j_gene: TRBJ1-2
abundance: .
CDR3aa: CASSLEGYRGLDGYTF

v_gene: TRBV29-1
j_gene: TRBJ1-1
abundance: .
CDR3aa: CSVEGGRDDTEAFF

v_gene: TRBV30
j_gene: TRBJ1-4
abundance: .
CDR3aa: CAWSRQGMGLGGNEKLFF

v_gene: TRBV19
j_gene: TRBJ1-2
abundance: .
CDR3aa: CASSTHSKTNYGYTF

v_gene: TRBV6-1
j_gene: TRBJ1-4
abundance: .
CDR3aa: CASSVTGGWLSEKLFF

v_gene: TRBV28
j_gene: TRBJ1-5
abundance: .
CDR3aa: CASSPPRDSRNQPQHF

v_gene: TRBV6-5
j_gene: TRBJ1-1
abundance: .
CDR3aa: CASTQNTEAFF

v_gene: TRBV14
j_gene: TRBJ1-5
abundance: .
CDR3aa: CASSQDGFQPQHF

v_gene: TRBV7-9
j_gene: TRBJ2-7
abundance: few
CDR3aa: CASSLRGTDSYEQYF

v_gene: TRBV19
j_gene: TRBJ1-2
abundance: .
CDR3aa: CASSTTGIYPFNYGYTF

v_gene: TRBV28
j_gene: TRBJ1-2
abundance: .
CDR3aa: CASRGDRGNYGYTF

v_gene: TRBV5-5
j_gene: TRBJ1-6
abundance: .
CDR3aa: CASSLGPRGDSPLHF

v_gene: TRBV5-4
j_gene: TRBJ1-1
abundance: .
CDR3aa: CASSLGQMNTEAFF

v_gene: TRBV5-1
j_gene: TRBJ1-1
abundance: .
CDR3aa: CASSLLTGTANTEAFF

v_gene: TRBV6-1
j_gene: TRBJ1-1
abundance: .
CDR3aa: CASSTPARVAEAFF

v_gene: TRBV19
j_gene: TRBJ2-4
abundance: .
CDR3aa: CASSRDRGREGSKNIQYF

v_gene: TRBV7-3
j_gene: TRBJ1-1
abundance: once
CDR3aa: CASSLSGLNTEAFF

v_gene: TRBV10-3
j_gene: TRBJ2-3
abundance: .
CDR3aa: CAISDFMGLWIPDTQYF

v_gene: TRBV6-1
j_gene: TRBJ2-7
abundance: .
CDR3aa: CASSLWDSAYEQYF

v_gene: TRBV20-1
j_gene: TRBJ2-3
abundance: .
CDR3aa: CSAATGDTQYF

v_gene: TRBV4-2
j_gene: TRBJ2-2
abundance: .
CDR3aa: CASSQAFSGSTGELFF

v_gene: TRBV18
j_gene: TRBJ2-3
abundance: .
CDR3aa: CASSSSSGRSTDTQYF

v_gene: TRBV11-2
j_gene: TRBJ2-1
abundance: .
CDR3aa: CASSRTSGSYNEQFF

v_gene: TRBV20-1
j_gene: TRBJ2-7
abundance: .
CDR3aa: CSARSGYEQYF

v_gene: TRBV27
j_gene: TRBJ1-5
abundance: .
CDR3aa: CASSFLMTGGRPQHF

v_gene: TRBV7-6
j_gene: TRBJ2-3
abundance: .
CDR3aa: CASSPGAGGQLGTDTQYF

v_gene: TRBV18
j_gene: TRBJ1-3
abundance: .
CDR3aa: CASATGRSSGNTIYF

v_gene: TRBV27
j_gene: TRBJ2-5
abundance: .
CDR3aa: CASSLRDSGETQYF

v_gene: TRBV7-2
j_gene: TRBJ1-1
abundance: .
CDR3aa: CASSLALGLSTEAFF

v_gene: TRBV7-2
j_gene: TRBJ1-5
abundance: .
CDR3aa: CASSLEGASNQPQHF

v_gene: TRBV10-1
j_gene: TRBJ2-1
abundance: once
CDR3aa: CASSESGRGRNNEQFF

v_gene: TRBV12-5
j_gene: TRBJ2-3
abundance: .
CDR3aa: CASGVFSGRGPDTQYF

v_gene: TRBV6-5
j_gene: TRBJ1-1
abundance: .
CDR3aa: CASLGRGVNTEAFF

v_gene: TRBV10-3
j_gene: TRBJ2-3
abundance: once
CDR3aa: CAIRGVTDTQYF

v_gene: TRBV7-2
j_gene: TRBJ1-4
abundance: .
CDR3aa: CASSFSFATNEKLFF